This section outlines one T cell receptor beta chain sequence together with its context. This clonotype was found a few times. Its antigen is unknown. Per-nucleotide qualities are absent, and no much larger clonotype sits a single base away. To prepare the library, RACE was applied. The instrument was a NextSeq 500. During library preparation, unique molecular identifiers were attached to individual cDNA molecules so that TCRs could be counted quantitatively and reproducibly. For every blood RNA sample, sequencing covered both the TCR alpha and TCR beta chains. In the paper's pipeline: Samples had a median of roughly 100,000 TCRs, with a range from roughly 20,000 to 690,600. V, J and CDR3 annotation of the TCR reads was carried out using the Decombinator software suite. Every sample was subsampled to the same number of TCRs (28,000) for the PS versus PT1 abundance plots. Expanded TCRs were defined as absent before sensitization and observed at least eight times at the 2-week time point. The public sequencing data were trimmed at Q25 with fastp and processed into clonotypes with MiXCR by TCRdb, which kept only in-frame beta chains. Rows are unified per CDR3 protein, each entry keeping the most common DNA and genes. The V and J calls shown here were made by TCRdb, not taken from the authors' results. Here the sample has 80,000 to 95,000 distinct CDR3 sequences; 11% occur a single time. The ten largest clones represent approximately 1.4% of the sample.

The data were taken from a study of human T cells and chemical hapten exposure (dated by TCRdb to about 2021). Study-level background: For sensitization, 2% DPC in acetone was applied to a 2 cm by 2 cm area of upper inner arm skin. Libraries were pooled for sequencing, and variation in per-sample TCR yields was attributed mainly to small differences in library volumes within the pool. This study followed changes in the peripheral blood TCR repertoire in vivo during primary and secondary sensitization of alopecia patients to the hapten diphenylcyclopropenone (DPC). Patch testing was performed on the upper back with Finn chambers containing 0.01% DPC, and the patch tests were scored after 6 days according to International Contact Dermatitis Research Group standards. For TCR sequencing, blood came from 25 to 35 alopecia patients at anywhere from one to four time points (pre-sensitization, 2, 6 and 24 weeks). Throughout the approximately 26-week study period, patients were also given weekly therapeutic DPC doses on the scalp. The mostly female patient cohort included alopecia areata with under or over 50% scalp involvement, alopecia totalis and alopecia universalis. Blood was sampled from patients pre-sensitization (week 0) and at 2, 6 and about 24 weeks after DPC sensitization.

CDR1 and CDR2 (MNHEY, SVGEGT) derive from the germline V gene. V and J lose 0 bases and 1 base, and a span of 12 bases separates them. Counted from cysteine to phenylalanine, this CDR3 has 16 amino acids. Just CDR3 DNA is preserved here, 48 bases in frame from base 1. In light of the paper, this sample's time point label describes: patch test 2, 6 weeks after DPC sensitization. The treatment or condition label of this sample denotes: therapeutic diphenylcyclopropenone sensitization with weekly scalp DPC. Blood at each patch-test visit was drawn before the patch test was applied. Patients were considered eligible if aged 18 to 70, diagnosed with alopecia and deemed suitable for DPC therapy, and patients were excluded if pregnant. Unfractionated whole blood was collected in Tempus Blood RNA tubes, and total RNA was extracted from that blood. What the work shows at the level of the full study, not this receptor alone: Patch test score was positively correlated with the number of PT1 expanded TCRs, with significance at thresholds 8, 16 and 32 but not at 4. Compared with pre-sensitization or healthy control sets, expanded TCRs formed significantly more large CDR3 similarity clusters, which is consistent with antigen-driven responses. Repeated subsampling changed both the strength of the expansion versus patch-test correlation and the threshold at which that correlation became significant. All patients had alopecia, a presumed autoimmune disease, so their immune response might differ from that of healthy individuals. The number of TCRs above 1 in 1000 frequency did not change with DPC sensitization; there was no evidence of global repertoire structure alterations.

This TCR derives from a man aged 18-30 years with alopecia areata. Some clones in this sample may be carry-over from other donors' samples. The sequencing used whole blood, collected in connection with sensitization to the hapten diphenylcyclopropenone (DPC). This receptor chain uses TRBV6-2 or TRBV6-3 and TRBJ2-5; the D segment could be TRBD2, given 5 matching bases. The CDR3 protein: CASSYSAGLVQETQYF. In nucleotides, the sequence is TGTGCCAGCAGTTACTCGGCAGGACTTGTCCAAGAGACCCAGTACTTC.